This TCR beta chain originates from a study of blood T cell repertoires in COVID-19. The ends were cut back, 7 bases at V and 7 bases at J, with 17 bases in the middle. CDR1 SGHRS and CDR2 YFSETQ come from the germline V gene. This CDR3 is built from 14 residues. Participant age was roughly 18 to 100 years, and participants resided in roughly 24 US areas. Categorization into cohorts depended on clinical history that participants reported. Study processing details: Reference gene primers were amplified, and this amplification served to estimate nucleated cell counts. Libraries were prepared by immunoSEQ multiplex PCR; TCRdb keeps only in-frame clonotypes and omits some of them. That table furnishes V, J and clone size, whereas the DNA furnished D and trimming. The sample shows under 350,000 clones, around 90% of them seen only once. This clone has only one observation.

The specimen sequenced was PBMCs or T cells enriched from blood (not recorded which). The chain employs TRBV5-1 and TRBJ1-4; D is uncertain. This clonotype was obtained from a woman in her 40s who had recovered from COVID-19. The CDR3 region has the DNA TGCGCCAGCGCGACGAGCTTATCAGGTGAAAAACTGTTTTTT. Encoded protein: CASATSLSGEKLFF.